One sample yielded the 4 T cell receptor beta chains listed below, sequenced in a study of beta chain features in type 1 diabetes. Every isolated RNA sample was fully reverse transcribed, so sequencing captured expressed TCRB transcripts. Sequencing was performed with immunoSEQ multiplex PCR; in TCRdb, only in-frame clones are kept and a portion is missing. This sample has 810,000 or so clones; about 17% occur once, and the top ten carry about 0.02%. Specimen: naive CD4+ T cells from blood. The receptors were gathered from a woman aged 18 to 35 in good health.

The chain joins TRBV13 to TRBJ2-7; 9 nucleotides line up with TRBD2. Germline V gene lookup returns CDR1 PRHDT and CDR2 FYEKMQ (reference sequence). This CDR3 is 14 amino acids long. The J segment lost 4 bases and the V segment lost 2 bases, leaving 3 bases of the junction unmatched. CDR3 amino acids: CASSLQREVYEQYF. The CDR3 DNA reads as TGTGCCAGCAGCTTACAGCGGGAGGTTTACGAGCAGTACTTC.

V usage is TRBV10-3 and J usage is TRBJ2-3, with 12 nucleotides matching TRBD1. Losses at the gene ends were 2 bases for V and 3 bases for J; bases not matched to a gene: 6. This CDR3 has 17 residues. The germline V gene encodes CDR1 ENHRY and CDR2 SYGVKD. The CDR3 DNA sequence: TGTGCCATCAGTGAGCTGGGACAGGGGGCAATAACAGATACGCAGTATTTT. Protein sequence: CAISELGQGAITDTQYF.

This clone was recorded a few times. The J gene is TRBJ2-7, the V gene TRBV28; a possible D gene is TRBD1 (6 bases). V was cut by 5 bases and J by 2 bases, with 10 bases left in between. The CDR3 spans 13 residues. Germline CDR1 and CDR2: MDHEN and SYDVKM. The CDR3: CASSRQVTYEQYF. The CDR3 region has the DNA TGTGCCAGCAGTCGACAGGTTACCTACGAGCAGTACTTC.

This sequence joins TRBV27 and TRBJ2-7; 8 bases match TRBD2. V trimming: 3 bases; J trimming: 6 bases; junction bases outside the gene matches: 7. Germline V CDR1 and CDR2: MNHEY, SMNVEV (reference sequence). CDR3 length: 14 amino acids. The CDR3 coding sequence is TGTGCCAGCAGTTTCTCCAGCGGGAGTAGCGAGCAGTACTTC. Protein product: CASSFSSGSSEQYF.